This T cell receptor (beta chain) comes out of a study of T cells in Graves' hyperthyroidism and ophthalmopathy. Overall study: Prior to any treatment, at the point of initial diagnosis, peripheral blood was collected.

Regarding the study as a whole: Before onset, by a median of around 6.4 months, the model predicted ophthalmopathy.

TCR beta CDR3 region amplification was performed from RNA transcripts. The primer set for the first-round RT-PCR of the TCR CDR3 was HTBI. TCRdb fed the multiplex PCR reads into MiXCR, producing one record per CDR3 protein. Here the sample spans over 700,000 distinct CDR3 sequences, approximately 40% being singletons. Comments on this clonotype: Its matching antigen is unknown.

Patients counted as stable if ophthalmopathy did not develop within 18 months. Patients having uncontrolled infection, another autoimmune disease, pregnancy or lactation were not included. V shed 2 bases and J shed 4 bases, with 12 bases lying between them. In germline, CDR1 is WSHSY, CDR2 SAAADI. The CDR3 spans 15 residues. The receptor's source is a man between 18 and 29 years old with Graves' hyperthyroidism. The chain uses TRBV10-2 and TRBJ1-5; a possible D gene is TRBD1 (5 bases). Sequences were obtained from blood. The CDR3 spells CASSERQLMNQPQHF. The DNA of the CDR3 is TGCGCCAGCAGTGAGCGACAGTTGATGAATCAGCCCCAGCATTTT.